This T cell receptor (beta chain) was sequenced for a study of T cell responses to AZD1222 COVID-19 vaccine. Study-level findings and limits: Two doses of AZD1222 preceded a rise in Spike-specific TCR breadth and depth.

Germline V CDR1 and CDR2: SQVTM, ANQGSEA. Trimming removed 8 bases at V and 1 base at J, with 26 bases between. This CDR3 spans 17 amino acids. With regard to this clone: What it recognizes is unknown.

The data were produced by immunoSEQ multiplex PCR, yet TCRdb's version contains in-frame clones alone and is incomplete. The data contain approximately 120,000 clones, over 75% of them singletons. This specimen consisted of peripheral blood, obtained on day 0 of AZD1222 vaccination. The genes are TRBV29-1 and TRBJ1-2, with a tentative D call TRBD1 (6 bases). The sequence was obtained from an adult in good health. CDR3 DNA sequence: TGCAGCACTTACGGCCTCACTGGGAGACAGGATAACTATGGCTACACCTTC. Translation: CSTYGLTGRQDNYGYTF.